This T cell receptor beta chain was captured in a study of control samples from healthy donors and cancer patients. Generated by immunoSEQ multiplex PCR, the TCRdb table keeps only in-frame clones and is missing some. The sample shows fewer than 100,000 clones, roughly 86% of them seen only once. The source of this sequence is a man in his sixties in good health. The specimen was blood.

The CDR3 region is CASTELAGVYNEQFF. CDR3 coding DNA: TGTGCCAGCACCGAACTAGCGGGGGTTTACAATGAGCAGTTCTTC. The J gene is TRBJ2-1, the V gene TRBV2; 11 nucleotides match TRBD2. From germline, CDR1 is SNHLY and CDR2 FYNNEI. Trimming cost V 7 bases and J 4 bases; bases outside gene matches: 6. The CDR3 is 15 amino acids.